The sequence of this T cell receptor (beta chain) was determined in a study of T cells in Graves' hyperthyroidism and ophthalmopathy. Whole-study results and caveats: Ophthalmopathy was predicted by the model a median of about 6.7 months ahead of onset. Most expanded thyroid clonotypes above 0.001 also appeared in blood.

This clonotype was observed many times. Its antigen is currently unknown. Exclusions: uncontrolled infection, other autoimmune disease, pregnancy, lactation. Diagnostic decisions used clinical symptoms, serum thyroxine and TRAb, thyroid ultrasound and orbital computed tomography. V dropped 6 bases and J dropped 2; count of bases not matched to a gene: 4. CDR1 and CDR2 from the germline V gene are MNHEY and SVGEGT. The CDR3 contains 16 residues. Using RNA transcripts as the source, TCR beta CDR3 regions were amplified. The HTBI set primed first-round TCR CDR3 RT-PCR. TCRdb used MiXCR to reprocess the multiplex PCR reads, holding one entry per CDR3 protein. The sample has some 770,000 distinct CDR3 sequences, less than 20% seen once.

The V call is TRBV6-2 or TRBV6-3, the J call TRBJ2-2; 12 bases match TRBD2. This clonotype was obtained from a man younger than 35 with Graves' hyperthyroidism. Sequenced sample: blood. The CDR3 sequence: CASRTTSGRNTGELFF. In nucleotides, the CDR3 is TGTGCCAGCAGGACGACTAGCGGGAGAAACACCGGGGAGCTGTTTTTT.